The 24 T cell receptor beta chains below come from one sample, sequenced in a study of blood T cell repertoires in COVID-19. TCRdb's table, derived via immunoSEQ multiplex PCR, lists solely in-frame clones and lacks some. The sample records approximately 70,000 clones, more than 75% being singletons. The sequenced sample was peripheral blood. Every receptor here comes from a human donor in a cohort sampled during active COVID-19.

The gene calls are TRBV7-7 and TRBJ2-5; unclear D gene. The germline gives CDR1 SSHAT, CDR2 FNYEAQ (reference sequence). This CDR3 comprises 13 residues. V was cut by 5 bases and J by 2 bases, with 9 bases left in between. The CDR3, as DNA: TGTGCCAGCAGCCCTGGGCCACAAGAGACCCAGTACTTC. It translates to CASSPGPQETQYF.

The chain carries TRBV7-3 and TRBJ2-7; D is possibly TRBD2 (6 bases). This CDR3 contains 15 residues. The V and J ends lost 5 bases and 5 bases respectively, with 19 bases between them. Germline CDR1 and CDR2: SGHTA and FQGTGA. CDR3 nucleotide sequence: TGTGCCAGCAGCCGGTTACCGGGGAGGAGAAACGAGCAGTACTTC. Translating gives CASSRLPGRRNEQYF.

In DNA form, the CDR3 reads TGCGCCAGCAGCTTGGCCTTACGGACTGACGGGACCGGGGAGCTGTTTTTT. It codes for CASSLALRTDGTGELFF. The rearrangement joins TRBV5-1 to TRBJ2-2; tentatively, D is TRBD2 (5 bases). The ends were cut back, 0 bases at V and 5 bases at J, with 17 bases in the middle. The CDR3 totals 17 residues. The germline V gene encodes CDR1 SGHRS and CDR2 YFSETQ.

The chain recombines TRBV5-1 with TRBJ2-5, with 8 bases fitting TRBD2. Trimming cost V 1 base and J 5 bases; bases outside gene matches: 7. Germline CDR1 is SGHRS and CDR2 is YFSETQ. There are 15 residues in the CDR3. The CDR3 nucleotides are TGCGCCAGCAGCTTGACGGGAGGGCCAGGGGAGACCCAGTACTTC. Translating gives CASSLTGGPGETQYF. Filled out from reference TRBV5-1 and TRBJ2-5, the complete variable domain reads KAGVTQTPRYLIKTRGQQVTLSCSPISGHRSVSWYQQTPGQGLQFLFEYFSETQRNKGNFPGRFSGRQFSNSRSEMNVSTLELGDSALYLCASSLTGGPGETQYFGPGTRLLVL.

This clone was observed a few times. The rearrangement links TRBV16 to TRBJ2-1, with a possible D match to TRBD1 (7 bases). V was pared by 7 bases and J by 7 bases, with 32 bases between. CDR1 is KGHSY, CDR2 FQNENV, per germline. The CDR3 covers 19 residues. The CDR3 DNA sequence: TGTGCCAGCACAAAAAGAGGACAGGCTAAGGGACTTACGAGGAATGAGCAGTTCTTC. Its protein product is CASTKRGQAKGLTRNEQFF.

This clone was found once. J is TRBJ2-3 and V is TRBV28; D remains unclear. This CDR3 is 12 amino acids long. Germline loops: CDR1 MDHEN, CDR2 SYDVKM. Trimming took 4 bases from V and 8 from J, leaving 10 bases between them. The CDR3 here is CASSSILPTQYF. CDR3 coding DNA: TGTGCCAGCAGTTCGATACTCCCTACGCAGTATTTT.

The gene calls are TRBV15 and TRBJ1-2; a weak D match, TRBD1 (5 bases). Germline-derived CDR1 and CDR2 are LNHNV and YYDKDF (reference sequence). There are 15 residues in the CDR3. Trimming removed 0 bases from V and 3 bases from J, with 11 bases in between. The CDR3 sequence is CATSREGASHYGYTF. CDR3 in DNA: TGTGCCACCAGCAGAGAAGGGGCCAGTCACTATGGCTACACCTTC.

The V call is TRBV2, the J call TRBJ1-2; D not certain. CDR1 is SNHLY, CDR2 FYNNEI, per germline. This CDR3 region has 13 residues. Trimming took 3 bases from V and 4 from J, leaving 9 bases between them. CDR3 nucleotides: TGTGCCAGCAGTGAGATGCGGGGCTATGGCTACACCTTC. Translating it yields CASSEMRGYGYTF.

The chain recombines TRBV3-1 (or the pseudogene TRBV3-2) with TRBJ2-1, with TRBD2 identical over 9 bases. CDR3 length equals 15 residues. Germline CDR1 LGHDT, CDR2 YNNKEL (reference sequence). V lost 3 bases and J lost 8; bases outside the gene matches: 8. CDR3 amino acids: CASSHGTSRTDEQFF. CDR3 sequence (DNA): TGTGCCAGCAGCCATGGGACTAGCAGGACCGATGAGCAGTTCTTC.

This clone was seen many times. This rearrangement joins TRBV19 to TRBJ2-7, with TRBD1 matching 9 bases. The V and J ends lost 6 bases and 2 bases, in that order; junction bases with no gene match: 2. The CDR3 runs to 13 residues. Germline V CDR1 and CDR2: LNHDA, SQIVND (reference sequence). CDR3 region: CASRGTGTYEQYF. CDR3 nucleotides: TGTGCCAGTAGGGGGACAGGGACCTACGAGCAGTACTTC.

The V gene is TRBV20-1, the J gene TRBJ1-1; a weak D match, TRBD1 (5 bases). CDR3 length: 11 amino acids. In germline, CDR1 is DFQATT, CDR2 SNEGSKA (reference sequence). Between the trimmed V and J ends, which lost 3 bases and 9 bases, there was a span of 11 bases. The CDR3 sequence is CSASEQVKAFF. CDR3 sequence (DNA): TGCAGTGCTAGTGAACAGGTTAAAGCTTTCTTT.

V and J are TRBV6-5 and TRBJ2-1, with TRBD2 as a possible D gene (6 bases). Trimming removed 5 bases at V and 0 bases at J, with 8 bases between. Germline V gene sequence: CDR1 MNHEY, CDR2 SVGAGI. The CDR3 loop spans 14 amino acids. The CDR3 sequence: CASSTGSSYNEQFF. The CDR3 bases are TGTGCCAGCAGTACCGGGAGCTCCTACAATGAGCAGTTCTTC.

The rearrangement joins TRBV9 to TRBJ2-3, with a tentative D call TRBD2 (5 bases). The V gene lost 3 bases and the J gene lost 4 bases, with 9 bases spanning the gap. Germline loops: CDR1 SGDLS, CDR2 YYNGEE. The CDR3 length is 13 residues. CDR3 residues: CASSGGLSDTQYF. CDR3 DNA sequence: TGTGCCAGCAGCGGCGGACTTTCAGATACGCAGTATTTT.

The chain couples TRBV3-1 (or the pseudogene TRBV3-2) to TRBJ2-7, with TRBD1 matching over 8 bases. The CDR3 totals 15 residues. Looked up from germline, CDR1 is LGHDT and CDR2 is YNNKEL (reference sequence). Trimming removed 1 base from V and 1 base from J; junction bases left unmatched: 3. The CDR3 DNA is TGTGCCAGCAGCCAAGGCGACAGGGGTTCCTACGAGCAGTACTTC. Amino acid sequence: CASSQGDRGSYEQYF.

CDR3 in DNA: TGTGCCAGCAGCCCAACAGGGACAGGCCGAGCCAAAAACATTCAGTACTTC. Protein: CASSPTGTGRAKNIQYF. The chain carries TRBV7-2 and TRBJ2-4; 8 bases are shared with TRBD1. The V and J ends lost 5 bases and 0 bases, in that order; junction bases with no gene match: 9. From germline, CDR1 is SGHTA and CDR2 FQGNSA. CDR3 length equals 17 residues.

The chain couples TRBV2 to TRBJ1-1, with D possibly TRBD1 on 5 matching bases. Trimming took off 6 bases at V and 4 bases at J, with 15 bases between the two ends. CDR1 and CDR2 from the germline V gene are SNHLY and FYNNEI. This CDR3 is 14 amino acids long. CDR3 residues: CASRVDGQFTEAFF. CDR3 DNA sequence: TGTGCCAGCAGGGTTGACGGACAATTCACTGAAGCTTTCTTT.

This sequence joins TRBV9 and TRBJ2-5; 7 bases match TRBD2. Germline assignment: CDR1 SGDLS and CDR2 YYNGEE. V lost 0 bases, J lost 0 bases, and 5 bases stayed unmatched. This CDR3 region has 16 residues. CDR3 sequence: CASSVVGGGYQETQYF. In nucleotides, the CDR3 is TGTGCCAGCAGCGTAGTCGGCGGGGGTTACCAAGAGACCCAGTACTTC.

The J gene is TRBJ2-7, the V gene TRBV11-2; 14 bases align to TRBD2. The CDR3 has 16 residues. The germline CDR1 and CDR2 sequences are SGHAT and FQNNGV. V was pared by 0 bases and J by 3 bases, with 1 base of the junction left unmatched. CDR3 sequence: CASSLEGTSGSYEQYF. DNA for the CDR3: TGTGCCAGCAGCTTAGAGGGGACTAGCGGGAGCTACGAGCAGTACTTC. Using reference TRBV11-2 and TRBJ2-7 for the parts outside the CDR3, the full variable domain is EAGVAQSPRYKIIEKRQSVAFWCNPISGHATLYWYQQILGQGPKLLIQFQNNGVVDDSQLPKDRFSAERLKGVDSTLKIQPAKLEDSAVYLCASSLEGTSGSYEQYFGPGTRLTVT.

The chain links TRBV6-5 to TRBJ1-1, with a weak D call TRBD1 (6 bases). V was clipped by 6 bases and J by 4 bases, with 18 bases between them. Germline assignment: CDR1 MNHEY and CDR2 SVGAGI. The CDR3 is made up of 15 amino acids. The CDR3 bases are TGTGCCAGCAGAACAGTACAGGGCTCGGCCACTGAAGCTTTCTTT. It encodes CASRTVQGSATEAFF.

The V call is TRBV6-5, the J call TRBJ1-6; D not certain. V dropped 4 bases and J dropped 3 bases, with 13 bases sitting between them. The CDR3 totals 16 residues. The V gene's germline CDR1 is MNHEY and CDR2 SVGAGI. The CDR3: CASSSPGRGYNSPLHF. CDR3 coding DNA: TGTGCCAGCAGTTCTCCTGGGCGGGGCTATAATTCACCCCTCCACTTT.

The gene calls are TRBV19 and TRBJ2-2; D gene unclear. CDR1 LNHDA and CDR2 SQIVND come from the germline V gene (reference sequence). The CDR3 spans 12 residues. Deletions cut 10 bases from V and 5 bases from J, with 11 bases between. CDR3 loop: CATSWLTGELFF. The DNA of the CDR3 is TGTGCCACATCATGGCTGACCGGGGAGCTGTTTTTT.

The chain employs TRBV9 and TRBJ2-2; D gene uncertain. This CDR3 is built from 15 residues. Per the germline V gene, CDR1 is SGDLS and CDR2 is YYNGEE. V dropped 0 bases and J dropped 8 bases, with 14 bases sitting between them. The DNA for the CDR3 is TGTGCCAGCAGCGTAGGCAGGTCATTATCGGGGGAGCTGTTTTTT. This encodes CASSVGRSLSGELFF.

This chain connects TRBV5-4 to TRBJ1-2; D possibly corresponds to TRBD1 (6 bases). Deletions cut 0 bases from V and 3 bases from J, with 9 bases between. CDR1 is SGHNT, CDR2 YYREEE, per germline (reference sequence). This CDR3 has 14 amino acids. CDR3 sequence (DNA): TGTGCCAGCAGCTTGGGAGGGGGTGACTATGGCTACACCTTC. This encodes CASSLGGGDYGYTF.

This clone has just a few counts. This CDR3 reads CASSPPYSYGYTF. The CDR3 DNA reads TGTGCCAGCAGTCCCCCTTACAGCTATGGCTACACCTTC. The chain recombines TRBV28 with TRBJ1-2; D gene uncertain. Germline V gene sequence: CDR1 MDHEN, CDR2 SYDVKM. The V end lost 5 bases, the J end lost 4 bases, and 11 bases lay between the germline ends. The CDR3 runs to 13 residues.